The rows below give T cell receptor beta chains drawn from one sample of a study of shared clonotypes between healthy human individuals. Data came from immunoSEQ multiplex PCR; TCRdb stores just in-frame clones and leaves some out. The sample consists of around 1.9 million clones, just over 90% of them appearing once. The sample comprised naive CD8+ T cells from PBMCs. The receptors here all came from a young man in good health. Some clones in this sample may be carry-over from other donors' samples. The CDR3 runs from the conserved cysteine through the conserved F or W. A D gene is named only where the DNA matches it firmly. Clone size is not always given. Where it is, it says once, few, many or a class for expanded clones.

clone size: -
CDR3 length: 14
D gene: TRBD2
V gene: TRBV19
J gene: TRBJ2-7
CDR3 protein: CASSPGLALYEQYF
CDR3 DNA: TGTGCCAGTAGTCCGGGACTAGCACTCTACGAGCAGTACTTC

clone size: -
CDR3 length: 17
D gene: TRBD1
V gene: TRBV19
J gene: TRBJ2-4
CDR3 protein: CASSLRSGGTGDDIQYF
CDR3 DNA: TGTGCCAGTAGTTTGAGGAGCGGAGGGACAGGGGACGACATTCAGTACTTC

clone size: -
CDR3 length: 15
D gene: -
V gene: TRBV6-5
J gene: TRBJ1-3
CDR3 protein: CATSIGGVIGNTIYF
CDR3 DNA: TGTGCCACCTCGATCGGGGGAGTAATCGGAAACACCATATATTTT

clone size: once
CDR3 length: 15
D gene: -
V gene: TRBV15
J gene: TRBJ2-2
CDR3 protein: CATSRGLGAAGELFF
CDR3 DNA: TGTGCCACCAGCAGGGGGCTCGGGGCCGCCGGGGAGCTGTTTTTT

clone size: -
CDR3 length: 16
D gene: -
V gene: TRBV7-9
J gene: TRBJ2-7
CDR3 protein: CASSLGDKTLANEQYF
CDR3 DNA: TGTGCCAGCAGCTTAGGAGACAAGACCCTAGCTAACGAGCAGTACTTC

clone size: -
CDR3 length: 13
D gene: -
V gene: TRBV19
J gene: TRBJ1-1
CDR3 protein: CASSQGDIGEAFF
CDR3 DNA: TGTGCCAGTAGTCAAGGGGACATCGGTGAAGCTTTCTTT

clone size: -
CDR3 length: 13
D gene: -
V gene: TRBV27
J gene: TRBJ1-1
CDR3 protein: CASRWGGNTEAFF
CDR3 DNA: TGTGCCAGCAGATGGGGAGGGAACACTGAAGCTTTCTTT

clone size: -
CDR3 length: 14
D gene: TRBD1
V gene: TRBV29-1
J gene: TRBJ1-1
CDR3 protein: CSVGDRGLGTEAFF
CDR3 DNA: TGCAGCGTCGGGGACAGGGGGCTGGGGACTGAAGCTTTCTTT

clone size: -
CDR3 length: 15
D gene: -
V gene: TRBV4-2
J gene: TRBJ1-5
CDR3 protein: CASSQEGNSNQPQHF
CDR3 DNA: TGTGCCAGCAGCCAAGAAGGGAATAGCAATCAGCCCCAGCATTTT

clone size: -
CDR3 length: 16
D gene: -
V gene: TRBV28
J gene: TRBJ2-5
CDR3 protein: CASTTLLTGRLETQYF
CDR3 DNA: TGTGCCAGCACCACACTACTAACGGGGCGGCTAGAGACCCAGTACTTC

clone size: -
CDR3 length: 15
D gene: -
V gene: TRBV4-3
J gene: TRBJ1-1
CDR3 protein: CASSPEGAENTEAFF
CDR3 DNA: TGCGCCAGCAGCCCCGAAGGCGCAGAGAACACTGAAGCTTTCTTT

clone size: -
CDR3 length: 15
D gene: TRBD1
V gene: TRBV27
J gene: TRBJ2-7
CDR3 protein: CASSPLGTGVHEQYF
CDR3 DNA: TGTGCCAGCAGTCCCCTGGGGACAGGGGTCCACGAGCAGTACTTC

clone size: -
CDR3 length: 15
D gene: -
V gene: TRBV5-1
J gene: TRBJ1-3
CDR3 protein: CASSPSGGSGNTIYF
CDR3 DNA: TGCGCCAGCAGCCCCTCCGGGGGGTCTGGAAACACCATATATTTT

clone size: -
CDR3 length: 15
D gene: TRBD1
V gene: TRBV28
J gene: TRBJ1-2
CDR3 protein: CASSFVGTATYGYTF
CDR3 DNA: TGTGCCAGCAGTTTTGTAGGGACAGCAACCTATGGCTACACCTTC

clone size: -
CDR3 length: 13
D gene: -
V gene: TRBV19
J gene: TRBJ2-2
CDR3 protein: CASAQRNTGELFF
CDR3 DNA: TGTGCCAGTGCACAGAGGAACACCGGGGAGCTGTTTTTT

clone size: -
CDR3 length: 13
D gene: -
V gene: TRBV27
J gene: TRBJ1-4
CDR3 protein: CASSLYPGQGLFF
CDR3 DNA: TGTGCCAGCAGTTTATATCCGGGGCAGGGACTGTTTTTT

clone size: -
CDR3 length: 16
D gene: -
V gene: TRBV30
J gene: TRBJ2-1
CDR3 protein: CAWSVGLPSSYNEQFF
CDR3 DNA: TGTGCCTGGAGTGTTGGACTCCCGAGCTCCTACAATGAGCAGTTCTTC

clone size: -
CDR3 length: 16
D gene: TRBD2
V gene: TRBV11-2
J gene: TRBJ2-3
CDR3 protein: CASSLGLAARTDTQYF
CDR3 DNA: TGTGCCAGCAGCCTCGGACTAGCGGCTCGCACAGATACGCAGTATTTT

clone size: -
CDR3 length: 14
D gene: -
V gene: TRBV10-3
J gene: TRBJ2-5
CDR3 protein: CAISAPGKGETQYF
CDR3 DNA: TGTGCCATCAGTGCCCCGGGGAAGGGGGAGACCCAGTACTTC

clone size: -
CDR3 length: 11
D gene: -
V gene: TRBV27
J gene: TRBJ2-3
CDR3 protein: CASSFRGAQYF
CDR3 DNA: TGTGCCAGCAGTTTCCGCGGGGCGCAGTATTTT

clone size: -
CDR3 length: 13
D gene: -
V gene: TRBV7-8
J gene: TRBJ2-7
CDR3 protein: CASSHLDMNEQYF
CDR3 DNA: TGTGCCAGCAGCCACCTGGACATGAACGAGCAGTACTTC